This T cell receptor beta chain comes out of a study of cytomegalovirus exposure and HLA in healthy donors. Study details: Early released data comprised 75 million to 100 million unique TCRs from HLA-typed donors. General study findings and limits: Some 16,000 TCR beta sequences were associated with HLA alleles at 0.05 false discovery rate in a later analysis. Three chains linked to CMV were shown in vitro to be specific for CMV antigens. The majority of TCR sequences were rare, yet some public TCRs appeared in many donors.

The PCR used 60 Vbeta and 13 Jbeta primers. This table comes from immunoSEQ multiplex PCR, and its TCRdb copy is limited to in-frame clones, with some not included. The table for this sample gives about 200,000 clones. Germline V gene lookup returns CDR1 SNHLY and CDR2 FYNNEI. This CDR3 spans 15 amino acids. Trimming stripped 4 bases from V and 0 bases from J, with 7 bases between. In regard to this clone: What it recognizes is unknown.

This sequence originates from a man aged 25-45 years in good health and CMV-seronegative. The chain has TRBV2 and TRBJ2-6; unclear D gene. The sample comprised PBMCs. The CDR3 coding sequence is TGTGCCAGCAGTGCGAGTATCTCTGGGGCCAACGTCCTGACTTTC. Protein sequence: CASSASISGANVLTF. The full variable domain, completed using reference TRBV2 and TRBJ2-6, is EPEVTQTPSHQVTQMGQEVILRCVPISNHLYFYWYRQILGQKVEFLVSFYNNEISEKSEIFDDQFSVERPDGSNFTLKIRSTKLEDSAMYFCASSASISGANVLTFGAGSRLTVL.